These 9 T cell receptor beta chains were sequenced from one sample in a study of identical twins. TCRdb reprocessed the 5' RACE reads via MiXCR and lists one record per CDR3 protein. Among around 250,000 distinct CDR3 sequences listed, about 13% were seen once. These data also featured in a second study, about yellow fever vaccine responses in identical twins.

Sample: memory (CD45RO+) T cells sorted from blood. These receptors all come from a woman aged 18-35 years in good health.

V is TRBV5-1 and J is TRBJ2-7; tentatively, D is TRBD1 or TRBD2 (5 bases each). The germline V gene has CDR1 SGHRS and CDR2 YFSETQ. Trimming shortened V by 4 bases and J by 2 bases, and 22 bases separated the two germline ends. The CDR3 consists of 17 residues. The CDR3 DNA reads as TGCGCCAGCAGCCCCGTTCCCGGGACGGAGCTGGCCTACGAGCAGTACTTC. Translated: CASSPVPGTELAYEQYF.

This clonotype was recorded at least ten times. V and J are TRBV28 and TRBJ2-4; D remains unclear. The germline CDR1 and CDR2 sequences are MDHEN and SYDVKM. V lost 2 bases and J 0 bases, leaving 2 bases between the germline ends. The CDR3 covers 13 residues. CDR3 residues: CASSLGAKNIQYF. Written as DNA, the CDR3 is TGTGCCAGCAGTTTAGGAGCCAAAAACATTCAGTACTTC. The whole variable domain, remainder taken from reference TRBV28 and TRBJ2-4, is DVKVTQSSRYLVKRTGEKVFLECVQDMDHENMFWYRQDPGLGLRLIYFSYDVKMKEKGDIPEGYSVSREKKERFSLILESASTNQTSMYLCASSLGAKNIQYFGAGTRLSVL.

This clonotype occurred a few times. The chain employs TRBV7-2 and TRBJ2-7; no clear D. The CDR3 is 16 amino acids. The V gene lost 0 bases and the J gene lost 7 bases, with 19 bases spanning the gap. CDR1 SGHTA and CDR2 FQGNSA come from the germline V gene. The CDR3 protein is CASSLADSIKLREQYF. The CDR3 coding sequence is TGTGCCAGCAGCTTAGCAGACTCTATTAAGTTGAGGGAGCAGTACTTC.

There are a few counts of this clonotype. The chain uses TRBV20-1 and TRBJ1-1; possibly TRBD1 for D (5 bases). Deletions cut 6 bases from V and 1 base from J, with 15 bases between. The CDR3 consists of 14 residues. Germline V gives CDR1 DFQATT, CDR2 SNEGSKA (reference sequence). This CDR3 reads CSASRAQANTEAFF. The CDR3 nucleotides are TGCAGTGCAAGTCGGGCACAGGCGAACACTGAAGCTTTCTTT.

The CDR3: CASSVSVTYEQYF. CDR3 DNA sequence: TGTGCCAGCAGTGTGTCGGTGACCTACGAGCAGTACTTC. The chain has TRBV2 and TRBJ2-7; D call uncertain. Germline V gene sequence: CDR1 SNHLY, CDR2 FYNNEI. The V end was cut by 4 bases, the J end by 2 bases, with 9 bases between. The CDR3 consists of 13 residues.

The chain joins TRBV4-3 to TRBJ2-2, with 10 bases fitting TRBD2. After removal of 0 bases from V and 6 bases from J, the junction contained 10 bases not matched to a gene. The CDR3 covers 18 residues. Germline CDR1 is LGHNA and CDR2 is YSLEER. CDR3 in amino acids: CASSQEVGGLAGAGELFF. The CDR3, as DNA: TGCGCCAGCAGCCAAGAAGTAGGCGGGCTAGCGGGAGCCGGGGAGCTGTTTTTT.

This clonotype was counted between two and nine times. This chain connects TRBV5-1 to TRBJ2-2; 9 bases map to TRBD1. Germline V CDR1 and CDR2: SGHRS, YFSETQ. This CDR3 comprises 15 residues. The J segment lost 5 bases and the V segment lost 4 bases, leaving 6 bases of the junction unmatched. In nucleotides, the CDR3 is TGCGCCAGCAGCGGGGGACAGGGTTTGACCGGGGAGCTGTTTTTT. Residues: CASSGGQGLTGELFF.

V gene TRBV5-1 combines with J gene TRBJ1-4; no clear D. Germline CDR1 SGHRS, CDR2 YFSETQ. V lost 5 bases, J lost 3 bases, and 8 bases lay in between. The CDR3 consists of 13 residues. The CDR3 region is CASSSASNEKLFF. CDR3 in DNA: TGCGCCAGCAGTTCGGCGTCTAATGAAAAACTGTTTTTT. The whole variable domain, filled in from reference TRBV5-1 and TRBJ1-4, reads KAGVTQTPRYLIKTRGQQVTLSCSPISGHRSVSWYQQTPGQGLQFLFEYFSETQRNKGNFPGRFSGRQFSNSRSEMNVSTLELGDSALYLCASSSASNEKLFFGSGTQLSVL.

This clonotype came up many times. The rearrangement uses TRBV12-3 or TRBV12-4 and TRBJ2-2, with 8 positions matching TRBD1. CDR3 size: 16 residues. Trimming cost V 6 bases and J 6 bases; bases outside gene matches: 12. The DNA for the CDR3 is TGTGCCAGCAGGGGACAGGCGATGATGAGGGCCGGGGAGCTGTTTTTT. Its translation is CASRGQAMMRAGELFF.